This paragraph covers one T cell receptor beta chain sequence. The data originate from a study of blood T cell repertoires in COVID-19. The overall study: COVID-19 samples collected from the United States, Italy and Spain covered acute and convalescent phases.

As handled by the study authors: From reference gene primer amplification, estimates of nucleated cell counts were derived. TCRdb's table, derived via immunoSEQ multiplex PCR, lists solely in-frame clones and lacks some. V and J calls and clone size follow that table, whereas D and trimming were derived from the DNA. This table holds hundreds of thousands of clones, approximately 81% found once. The origin of this receptor is a woman of 80 years or more with acute or convalescent COVID-19. The sequenced material came from peripheral blood.

Written as DNA, the CDR3 is TGTGCCAGCAGCTCGCCAGGGGGCTATGAAAAACTGTTTTTT. This sequence encodes CASSSPGGYEKLFF. The chain couples TRBV5-4 to TRBJ1-4; 8 bases fit TRBD1. This CDR3 region has 14 residues. V was clipped by 3 bases and J by 6 bases; unmatched bases: 4. Per the germline V gene, CDR1 is SGHNT and CDR2 is YYREEE (reference sequence).